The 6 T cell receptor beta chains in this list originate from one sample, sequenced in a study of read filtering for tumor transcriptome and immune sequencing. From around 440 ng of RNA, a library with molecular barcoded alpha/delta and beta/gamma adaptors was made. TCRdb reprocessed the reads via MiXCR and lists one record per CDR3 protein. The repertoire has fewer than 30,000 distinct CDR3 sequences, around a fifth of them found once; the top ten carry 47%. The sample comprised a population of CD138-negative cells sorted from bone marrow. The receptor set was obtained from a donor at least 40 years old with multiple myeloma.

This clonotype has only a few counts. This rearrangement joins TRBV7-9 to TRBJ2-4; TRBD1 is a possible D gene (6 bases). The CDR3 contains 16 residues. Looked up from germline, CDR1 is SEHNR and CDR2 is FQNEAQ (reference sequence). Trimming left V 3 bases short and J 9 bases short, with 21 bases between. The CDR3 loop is CASSFSTGASGGIQYF. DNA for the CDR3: TGTGCCAGCAGCTTCTCGACAGGAGCCTCGGGCGGCATTCAGTACTTC.

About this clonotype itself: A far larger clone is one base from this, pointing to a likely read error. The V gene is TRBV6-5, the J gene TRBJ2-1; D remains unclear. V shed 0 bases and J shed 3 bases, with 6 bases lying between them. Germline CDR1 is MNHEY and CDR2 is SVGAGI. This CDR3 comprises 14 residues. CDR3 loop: CASSYSDVYNEQFF. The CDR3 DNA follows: TGTGCCAGCAGTTACTCCGACGTCTACAATGAGCAGTTCTTC.

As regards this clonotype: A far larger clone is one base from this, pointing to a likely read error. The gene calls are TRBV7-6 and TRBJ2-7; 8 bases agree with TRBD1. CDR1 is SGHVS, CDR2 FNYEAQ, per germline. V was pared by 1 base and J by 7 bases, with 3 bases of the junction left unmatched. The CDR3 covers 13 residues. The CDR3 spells CASSLGTGREQYF. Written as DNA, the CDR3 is TGTGCCAGCAGCTTAGGGACAGGGCGTGAGCAGTACTTC.

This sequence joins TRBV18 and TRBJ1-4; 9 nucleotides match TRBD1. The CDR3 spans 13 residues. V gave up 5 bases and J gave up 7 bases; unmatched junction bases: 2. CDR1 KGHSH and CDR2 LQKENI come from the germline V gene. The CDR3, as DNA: TGTGCCAGCTCAGGACAGGGGAGTGAAAAACTGTTTTTT. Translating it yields CASSGQGSEKLFF.

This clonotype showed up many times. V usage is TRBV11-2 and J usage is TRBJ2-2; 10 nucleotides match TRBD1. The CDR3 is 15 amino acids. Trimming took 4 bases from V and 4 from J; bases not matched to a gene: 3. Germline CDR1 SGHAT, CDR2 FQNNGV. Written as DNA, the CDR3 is TGTGCCAGCAGCTCGACAGGGGGCCGCACCGGGGAGCTGTTTTTT. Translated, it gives CASSSTGGRTGELFF.

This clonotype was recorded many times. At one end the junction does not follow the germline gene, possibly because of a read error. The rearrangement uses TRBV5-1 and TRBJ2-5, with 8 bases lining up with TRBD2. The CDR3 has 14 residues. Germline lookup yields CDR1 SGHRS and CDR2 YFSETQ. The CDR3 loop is CASSVAGGQETQYF. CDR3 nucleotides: TGTGCCAGCAGTGTGGCGGGGGGACAAGAGACCCAGTACTTC. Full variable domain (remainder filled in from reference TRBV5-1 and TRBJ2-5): KAGVTQTPRYLIKTRGQQVTLSCSPISGHRSVSWYQQTPGQGLQFLFEYFSETQRNKGNFPGRFSGRQFSNSRSEMNVSTLELGDSALYLCASSVAGGQETQYFGPGTRLLVL.